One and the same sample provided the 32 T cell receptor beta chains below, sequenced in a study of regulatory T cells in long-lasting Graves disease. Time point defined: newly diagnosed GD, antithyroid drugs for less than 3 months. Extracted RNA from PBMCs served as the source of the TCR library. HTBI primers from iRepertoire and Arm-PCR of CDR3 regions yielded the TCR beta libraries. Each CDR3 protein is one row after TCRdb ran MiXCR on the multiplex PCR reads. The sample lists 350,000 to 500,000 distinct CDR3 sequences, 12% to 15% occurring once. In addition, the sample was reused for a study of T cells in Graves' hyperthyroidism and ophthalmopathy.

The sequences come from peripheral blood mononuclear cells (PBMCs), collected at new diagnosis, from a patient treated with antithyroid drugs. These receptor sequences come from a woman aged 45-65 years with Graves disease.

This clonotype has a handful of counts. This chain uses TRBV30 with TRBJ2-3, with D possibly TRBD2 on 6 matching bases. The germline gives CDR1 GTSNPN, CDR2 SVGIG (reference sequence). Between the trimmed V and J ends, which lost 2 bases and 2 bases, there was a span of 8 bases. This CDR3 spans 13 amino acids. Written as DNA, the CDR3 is TGTGCCTGGAGTACTAGCCACACAGATACGCAGTATTTT. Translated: CAWSTSHTDTQYF.

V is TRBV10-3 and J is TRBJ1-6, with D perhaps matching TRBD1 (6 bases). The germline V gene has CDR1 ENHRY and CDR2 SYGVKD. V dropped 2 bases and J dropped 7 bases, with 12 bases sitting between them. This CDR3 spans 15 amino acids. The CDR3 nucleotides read TGTGCCATCAGTGAGCCGGGACAAGGGAATTCACCCCTCCACTTT. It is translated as CAISEPGQGNSPLHF.

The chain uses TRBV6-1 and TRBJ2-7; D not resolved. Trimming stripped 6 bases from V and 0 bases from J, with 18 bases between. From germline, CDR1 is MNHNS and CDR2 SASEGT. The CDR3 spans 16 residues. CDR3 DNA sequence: TGTGCCAGCAGCGCCCTTTTAGGACGGAGCTCCTACGAGCAGTACTTC. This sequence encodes CASSALLGRSSYEQYF.

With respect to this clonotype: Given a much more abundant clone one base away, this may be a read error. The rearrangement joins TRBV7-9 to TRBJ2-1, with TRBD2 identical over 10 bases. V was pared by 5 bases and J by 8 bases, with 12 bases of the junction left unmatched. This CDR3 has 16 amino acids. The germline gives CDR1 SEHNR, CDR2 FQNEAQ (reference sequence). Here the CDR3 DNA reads TGTGCCAGCAGCCAACCTAAACTAGCGGGACAGGATGAGCAGTTCTTC. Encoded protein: CASSQPKLAGQDEQFF.

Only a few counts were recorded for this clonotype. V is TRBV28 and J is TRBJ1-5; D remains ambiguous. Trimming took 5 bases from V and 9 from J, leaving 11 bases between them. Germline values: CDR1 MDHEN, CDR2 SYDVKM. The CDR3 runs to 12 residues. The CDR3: CASSRPLLPQHF. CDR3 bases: TGTGCCAGCAGTCGCCCTCTCCTGCCCCAGCATTTT.

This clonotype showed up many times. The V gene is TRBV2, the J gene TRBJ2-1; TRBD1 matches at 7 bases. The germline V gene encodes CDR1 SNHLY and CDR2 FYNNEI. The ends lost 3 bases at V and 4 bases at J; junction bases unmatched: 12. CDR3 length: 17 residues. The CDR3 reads CASSEGQIVPEYNEQFF. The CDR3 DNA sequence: TGTGCCAGCAGTGAGGGACAGATCGTTCCCGAATACAATGAGCAGTTCTTC.

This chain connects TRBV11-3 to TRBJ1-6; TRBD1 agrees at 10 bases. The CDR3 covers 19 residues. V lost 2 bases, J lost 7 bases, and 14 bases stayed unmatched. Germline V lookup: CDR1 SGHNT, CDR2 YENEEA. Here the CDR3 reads CASSLRDRGLNNPNSPLHF. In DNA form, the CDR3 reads TGTGCCAGCAGCTTAAGGGACAGGGGCCTAAATAACCCAAATTCACCCCTCCACTTT.

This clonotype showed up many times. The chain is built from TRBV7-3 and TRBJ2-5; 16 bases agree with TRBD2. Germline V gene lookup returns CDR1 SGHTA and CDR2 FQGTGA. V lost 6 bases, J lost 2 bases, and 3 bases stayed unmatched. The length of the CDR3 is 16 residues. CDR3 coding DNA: TGTGCCAGCAGTTCGGGACTAGCGGGAGGGCAAGAGACCCAGTACTTC. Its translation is CASSSGLAGGQETQYF.

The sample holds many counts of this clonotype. CDR3 in DNA: TGCGCCAGCAGCCAAGAAAGGGACAGGGGGGACACTAATGAAAAACTGTTTTTT. Its protein product is CASSQERDRGDTNEKLFF. The chain joins TRBV4-1 to TRBJ1-4; 11 bases are shared with TRBD1. Germline V CDR1 and CDR2: MGHRA, YSYEKL. Losses at the gene ends were 0 bases for V and 2 bases for J; bases not matched to a gene: 5. The CDR3 is 18 residues long.

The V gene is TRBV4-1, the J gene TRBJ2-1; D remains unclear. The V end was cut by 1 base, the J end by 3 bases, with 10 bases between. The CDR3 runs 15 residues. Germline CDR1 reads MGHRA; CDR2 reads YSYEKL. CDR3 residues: CASSQVRSRYNEQFF. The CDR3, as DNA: TGCGCCAGCAGCCAAGTTCGGAGTCGCTACAATGAGCAGTTCTTC.

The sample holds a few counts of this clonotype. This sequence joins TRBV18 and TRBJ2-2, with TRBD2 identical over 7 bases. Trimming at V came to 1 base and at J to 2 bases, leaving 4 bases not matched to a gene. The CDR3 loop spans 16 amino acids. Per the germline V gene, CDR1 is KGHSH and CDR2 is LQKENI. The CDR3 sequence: CASSPLPSGNTGELFF. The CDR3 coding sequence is TGTGCCAGCTCACCACTCCCTAGCGGTAACACCGGGGAGCTGTTTTTT.

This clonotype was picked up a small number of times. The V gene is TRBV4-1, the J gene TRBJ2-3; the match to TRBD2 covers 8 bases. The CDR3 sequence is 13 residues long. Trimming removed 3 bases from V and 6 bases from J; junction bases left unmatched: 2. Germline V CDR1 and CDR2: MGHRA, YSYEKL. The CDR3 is CASSQGLVDTQYF. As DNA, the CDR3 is TGCGCCAGCAGCCAGGGACTAGTTGATACGCAGTATTTT.

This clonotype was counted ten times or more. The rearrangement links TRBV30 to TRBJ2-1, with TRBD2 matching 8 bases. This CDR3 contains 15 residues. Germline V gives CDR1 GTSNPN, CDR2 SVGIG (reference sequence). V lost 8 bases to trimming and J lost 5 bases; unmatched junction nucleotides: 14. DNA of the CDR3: TGTGCCGGGGGCCCCGGGACTAGGGGGGACAATGAGCAGTTCTTC. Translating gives CAGGPGTRGDNEQFF.

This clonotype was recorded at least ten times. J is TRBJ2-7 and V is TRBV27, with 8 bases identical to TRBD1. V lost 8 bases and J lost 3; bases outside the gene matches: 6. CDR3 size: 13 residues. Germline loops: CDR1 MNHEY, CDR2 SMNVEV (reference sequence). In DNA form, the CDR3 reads TGTGCCAGCGCCCCCGGGACAGGCTACGAGCAGTACTTC. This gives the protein CASAPGTGYEQYF.

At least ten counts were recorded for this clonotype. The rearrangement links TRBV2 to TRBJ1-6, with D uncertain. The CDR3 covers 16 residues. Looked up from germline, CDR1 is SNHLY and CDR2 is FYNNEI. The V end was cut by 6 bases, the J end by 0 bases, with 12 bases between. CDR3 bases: TGTGCCAGCAGCGTGGACTCGAGCTCCTATAATTCACCCCTCCACTTT. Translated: CASSVDSSSYNSPLHF. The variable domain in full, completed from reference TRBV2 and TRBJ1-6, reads EPEVTQTPSHQVTQMGQEVILRCVPISNHLYFYWYRQILGQKVEFLVSFYNNEISEKSEIFDDQFSVERPDGSNFTLKIRSTKLEDSAMYFCASSVDSSSYNSPLHFGNGTRLTVT.

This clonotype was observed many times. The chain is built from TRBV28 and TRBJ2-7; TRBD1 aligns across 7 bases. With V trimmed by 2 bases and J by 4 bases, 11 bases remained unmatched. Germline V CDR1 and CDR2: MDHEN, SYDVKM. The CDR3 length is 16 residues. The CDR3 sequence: CASSLETGMKAYEQYF. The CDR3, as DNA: TGTGCCAGCAGTTTAGAGACAGGGATGAAGGCTTACGAGCAGTACTTC.

CDR3 DNA: TGTGCCAGCAGAAGGTGGGACACTGAAGCTTTCTTT. Translated: CASRRWDTEAFF. The chain is built from TRBV6-1 and TRBJ1-1; D uncertain. The CDR3 is 12 residues long. V was pared by 6 bases and J by 3 bases, with 8 bases between. The germline gives CDR1 MNHNS, CDR2 SASEGT.

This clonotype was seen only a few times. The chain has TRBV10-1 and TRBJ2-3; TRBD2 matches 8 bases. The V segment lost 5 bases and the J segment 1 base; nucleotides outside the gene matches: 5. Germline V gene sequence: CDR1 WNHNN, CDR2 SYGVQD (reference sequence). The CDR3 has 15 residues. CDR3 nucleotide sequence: TGCGCCAGCAGTTCGGGACTAGACCGCACAGATACGCAGTATTTT. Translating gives CASSSGLDRTDTQYF.

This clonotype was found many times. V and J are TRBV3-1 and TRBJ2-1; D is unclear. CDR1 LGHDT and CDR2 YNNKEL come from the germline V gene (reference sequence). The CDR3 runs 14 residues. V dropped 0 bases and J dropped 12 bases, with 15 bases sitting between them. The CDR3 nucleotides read TGTGCCAGCAGCCAAGATACTGCTAGTAATTGGCAGTTCTTC. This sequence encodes CASSQDTASNWQFF.

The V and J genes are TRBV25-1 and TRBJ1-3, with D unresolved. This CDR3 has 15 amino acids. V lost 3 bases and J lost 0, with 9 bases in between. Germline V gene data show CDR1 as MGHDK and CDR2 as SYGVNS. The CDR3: CASSDGVTSGNTIYF. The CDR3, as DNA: TGTGCCAGCAGTGATGGGGTTACCTCTGGAAACACCATATATTTT.

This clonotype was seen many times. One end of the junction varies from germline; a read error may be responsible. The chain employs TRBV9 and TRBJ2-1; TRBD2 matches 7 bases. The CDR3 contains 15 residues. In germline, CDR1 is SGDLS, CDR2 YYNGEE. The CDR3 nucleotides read TGCGCCAGCAGCGTCGCGGGAGACTCCTACAATGAGCAGTTCTTC. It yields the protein CASSVAGDSYNEQFF. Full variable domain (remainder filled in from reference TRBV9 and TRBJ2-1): DSGVTQTPKHLITATGQRVTLRCSPRSGDLSVYWYQQSLDQGLQFLIQYYNGEERAKGNILERFSAQQFPDLHSELNLSSLELGDSALYFCASSVAGDSYNEQFFGPGTRLTVL.

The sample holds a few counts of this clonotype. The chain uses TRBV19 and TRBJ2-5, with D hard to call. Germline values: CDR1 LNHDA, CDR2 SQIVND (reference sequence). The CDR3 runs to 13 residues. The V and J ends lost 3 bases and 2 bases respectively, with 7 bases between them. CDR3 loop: CASSIHRQETQYF. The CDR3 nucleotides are TGTGCCAGTAGTATCCACAGACAAGAGACCCAGTACTTC.

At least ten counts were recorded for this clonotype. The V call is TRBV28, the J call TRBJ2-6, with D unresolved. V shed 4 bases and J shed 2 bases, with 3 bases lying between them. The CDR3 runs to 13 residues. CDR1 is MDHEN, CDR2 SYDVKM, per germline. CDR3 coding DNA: TGTGCCAGCAGTTCTACTGGGGCCAACGTCCTGACTTTC. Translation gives CASSSTGANVLTF.

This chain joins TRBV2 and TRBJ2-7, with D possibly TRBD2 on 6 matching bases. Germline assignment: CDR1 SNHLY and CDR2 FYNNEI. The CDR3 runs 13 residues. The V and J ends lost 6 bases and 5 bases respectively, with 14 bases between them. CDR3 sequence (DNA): TGTGCCAGCAGGCGCCGGGAGAGGGACGAGCAGTACTTC. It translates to CASRRRERDEQYF.

Here the CDR3 DNA reads TGTGCCAGCAGTTACCGGAGCCGCAGCACAGATACGCAGTATTTT. Encoded protein: CASSYRSRSTDTQYF. The chain carries TRBV6-2 or TRBV6-3 and TRBJ2-3; D ambiguous. The V end lost 2 bases, the J end lost 0 bases, and 9 bases lay between the germline ends. Germline CDR1 is MNHEY and CDR2 is SVGEGT. The CDR3 loop spans 15 amino acids.

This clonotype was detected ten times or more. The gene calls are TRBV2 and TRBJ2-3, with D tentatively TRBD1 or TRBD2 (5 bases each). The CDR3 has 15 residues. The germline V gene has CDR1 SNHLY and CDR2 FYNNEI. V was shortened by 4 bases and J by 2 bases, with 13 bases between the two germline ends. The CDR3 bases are TGTGCCAGCAGTGGGGACCGAGGAGACACAGATACGCAGTATTTT. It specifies CASSGDRGDTDTQYF.

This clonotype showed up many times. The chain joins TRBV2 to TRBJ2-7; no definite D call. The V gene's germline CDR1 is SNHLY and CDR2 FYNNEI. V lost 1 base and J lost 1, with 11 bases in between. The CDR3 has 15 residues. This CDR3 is CASSEGQMLSYEQYF. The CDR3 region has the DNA TGTGCCAGCAGTGAAGGGCAGATGCTTTCCTACGAGCAGTACTTC.

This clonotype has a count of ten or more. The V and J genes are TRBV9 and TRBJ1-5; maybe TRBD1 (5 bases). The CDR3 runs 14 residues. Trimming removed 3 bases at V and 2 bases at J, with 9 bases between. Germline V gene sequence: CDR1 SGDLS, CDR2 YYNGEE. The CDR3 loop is CASSAGGGNQPQHF. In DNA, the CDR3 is TGTGCCAGCAGCGCGGGGGGAGGCAATCAGCCCCAGCATTTT.

In DNA form, the CDR3 reads TGTGCCAGTAGTCGGCCGGCTAGCACAGATACGCAGTATTTT. Its translation: CASSRPASTDTQYF. The chain joins TRBV19 to TRBJ2-3; D is uncertain. This CDR3 is built from 14 residues. The germline V gene encodes CDR1 LNHDA and CDR2 SQIVND (reference sequence). V lost 5 bases to trimming and J lost 0 bases, with 9 bases between them.

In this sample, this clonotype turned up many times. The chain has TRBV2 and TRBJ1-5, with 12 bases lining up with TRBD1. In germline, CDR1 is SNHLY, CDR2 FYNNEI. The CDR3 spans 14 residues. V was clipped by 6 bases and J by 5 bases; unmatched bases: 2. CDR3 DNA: TGTGCCAGCAGCGGGACAGGGGGCGATCAGCCCCAGCATTTT. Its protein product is CASSGTGGDQPQHF.

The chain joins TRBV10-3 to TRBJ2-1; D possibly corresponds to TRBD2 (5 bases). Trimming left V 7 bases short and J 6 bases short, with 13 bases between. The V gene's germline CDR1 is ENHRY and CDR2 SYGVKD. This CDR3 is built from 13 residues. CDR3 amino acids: CAITSSGSNEQFF. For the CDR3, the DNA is TGTGCCATCACTAGCAGCGGCAGCAATGAGCAGTTCTTC.

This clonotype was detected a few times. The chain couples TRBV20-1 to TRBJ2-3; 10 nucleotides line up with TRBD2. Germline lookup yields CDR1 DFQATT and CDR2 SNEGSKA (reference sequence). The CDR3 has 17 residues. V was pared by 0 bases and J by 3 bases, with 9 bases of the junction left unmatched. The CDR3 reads CSARDHAASGRTDTQYF. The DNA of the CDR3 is TGCAGTGCTAGAGATCATGCGGCTAGCGGGAGAACAGATACGCAGTATTTT.